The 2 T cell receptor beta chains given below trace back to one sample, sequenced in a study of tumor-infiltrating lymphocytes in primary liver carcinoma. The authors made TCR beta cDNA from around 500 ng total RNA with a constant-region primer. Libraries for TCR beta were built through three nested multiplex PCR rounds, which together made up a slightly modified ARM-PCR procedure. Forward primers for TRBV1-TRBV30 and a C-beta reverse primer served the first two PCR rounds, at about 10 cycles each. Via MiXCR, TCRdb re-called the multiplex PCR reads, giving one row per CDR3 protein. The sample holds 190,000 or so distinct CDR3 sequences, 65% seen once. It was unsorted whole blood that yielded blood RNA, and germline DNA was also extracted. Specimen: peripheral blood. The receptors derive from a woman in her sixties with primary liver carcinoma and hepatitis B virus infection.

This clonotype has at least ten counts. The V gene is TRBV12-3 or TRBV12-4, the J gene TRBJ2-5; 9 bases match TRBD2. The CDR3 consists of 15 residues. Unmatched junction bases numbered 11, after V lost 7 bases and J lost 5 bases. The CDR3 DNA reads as TGTGCCAGCACCCATAGCGGGAGAGGGTGGGAGACCCAGTACTTC. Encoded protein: CASTHSGRGWETQYF.

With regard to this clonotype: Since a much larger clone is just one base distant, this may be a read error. CDR3 protein: CASSSPPSNEQLF. The CDR3 DNA reads TGTGCCAGCAGTTCCCCCCCGAGCAATGAGCAGCTCTTC. The chain is built from TRBV6-6 and TRBJ2-1; D gene uncertain. The CDR3 consists of 13 residues. Germline CDR1 MNHNY, CDR2 SVGAGI (reference sequence).